This TCR beta chain was sequenced in a study of CXCR3-negative and CXCR3-positive naive CD8 T cells. Broader study findings: CXCR3 expression partially decreased after cryopreservation; most assays used fresh PBMCs. Naive CXCR3-positive cells had TRB CDR3s more hydrophobic than those of CXCR3-negative naive cells. Whereas memory cells differed, naive CXCR3-negative and CXCR3-positive cells shared similar TRBV-TRBJ usage. TCR interaction strength was inferred from TRB CDR3 physicochemistry, as CD5 matched across naive subsets.

Sorting yielded triplicates of fewer than 350,000 cells for each CD8+ T cell subset. The germline V gene encodes CDR1 SGHDN and CDR2 FVKESK. The CDR3 is made up of 15 amino acids. UMI-labeled 5' RACE TRB cDNA libraries were prepared from the cells. From the 5' RACE reads, TCRdb lists one entry per CDR3 protein and no DNA. Its listing shows around 140,000 distinct CDR3 sequences. As regards this clonotype: What it recognizes is unknown.

Sequencing input: naive CXCR3+ CD8+ T cells from blood. Subset meaning: CD45RO-CCR7+CD27+CD95- naive CD8+ T cells expressing CXCR3 (TNR3+). This sequence originates from a human donor in good health. Some clones in this sample may be carry-over from other donors' samples. The J gene is TRBJ2-7, the V gene TRBV14; TCRdb lists TRBD2, though no DNA is available to test this call. This chain's CDR3 is CASSQEPGYSYEQYF.